The 26 T cell receptor beta chains in this list originate from one sample, sequenced in a study of T cell responses to AZD1222 COVID-19 vaccine. Libraries were prepared by immunoSEQ multiplex PCR; TCRdb keeps only in-frame clonotypes and omits some of them. There are approximately 90,000 clones in the sample; approximately 83% occur only once, and around 8% lies in the top ten. Sample: peripheral blood, taken on day 0 of AZD1222 vaccination. The receptors shown here come from an adult in good health.

The chain links TRBV3-1 (or the pseudogene TRBV3-2) to TRBJ1-4; 8 positions match TRBD1. Germline V gene data show CDR1 as LGHDT and CDR2 as YNNKEL (reference sequence). Trimming removed 4 bases from V and 10 bases from J; junction bases left unmatched: 11. The CDR3 is 15 residues long. The CDR3 spells CASSREQGELAKLFF. The CDR3 DNA reads as TGTGCCAGCAGCCGAGAACAGGGGGAACTGGCAAAACTGTTTTTT.

The gene calls are TRBV5-1 and TRBJ1-1; D may be TRBD1 (5 bases). Trimming left V 2 bases short and J 1 base short, with 21 bases between. Germline CDR1 SGHRS, CDR2 YFSETQ. CDR3 length: 18 residues. The DNA of the CDR3 is TGCGCCAGCAGCTTTTACTTGGTCAGGGATCGGTCGAACACTGAAGCTTTCTTT. Translation gives CASSFYLVRDRSNTEAFF.

The gene calls are TRBV5-1 and TRBJ2-5, with unresolved D. The CDR3 sequence is 17 residues long. The V end was cut by 2 bases, the J end by 1 base, with 18 bases between. Germline V CDR1 and CDR2: SGHRS, YFSETQ. CDR3 bases: TGCGCCAGCAGCTTAGGAATAACGGACGCAACCCAAGAGACCCAGTACTTC. It codes for CASSLGITDATQETQYF.

The gene calls are TRBV28 and TRBJ2-2, with TRBD2 as a possible D gene (6 bases). The CDR3 covers 16 residues. Germline values: CDR1 MDHEN, CDR2 SYDVKM. Between the trimmed V and J ends, which lost 1 base and 0 bases, there was a span of 9 bases. In DNA form, the CDR3 reads TGTGCCAGCAGTTTATTTCGGGGGACGAACACCGGGGAGCTGTTTTTT. It translates to CASSLFRGTNTGELFF.

The chain is built from TRBV6-5 and TRBJ1-2; no reliable D call. CDR3 length equals 13 residues. The germline gives CDR1 MNHEY, CDR2 SVGAGI. V lost 6 bases, J lost 3 bases, and 11 bases lay in between. CDR3: CASRDERDYGYTF. In DNA form, the CDR3 reads TGTGCCAGCAGGGATGAGAGGGACTATGGCTACACCTTC.

The chain uses TRBV19 and TRBJ2-7; 10 nucleotides align to TRBD1. The ends lost 1 base at V and 3 bases at J; junction bases unmatched: 0. Germline V CDR1 and CDR2: LNHDA, SQIVND (reference sequence). The CDR3 runs 14 residues. The CDR3 nucleotides read TGTGCCAGTAGTATAGGGGACAGGGGCTACGAGCAGTACTTC. This gives the protein CASSIGDRGYEQYF.

This clone was detected once. The rearrangement uses TRBV6-2 or TRBV6-3 and TRBJ2-1; D not resolved. The CDR3 length is 16 residues. Germline lookup yields CDR1 MNHEY and CDR2 SVGEGT. Deletions cut 0 bases from V and 4 bases from J, with 13 bases between. CDR3 sequence: CASSYSLPGKYNEQFF. In DNA, the CDR3 is TGTGCCAGCAGTTACTCTCTCCCGGGTAAATACAATGAGCAGTTCTTC.

The chain joins TRBV29-1 to TRBJ2-3; no clear D. This CDR3 is 13 amino acids long. V shed 5 bases and J shed 4 bases, with 13 bases lying between them. Germline V CDR1 and CDR2: SQVTM, ANQGSEA. DNA for the CDR3: TGCAGCGTTTTGTCAGATCGCGCAGATACGCAGTATTTT. Translated: CSVLSDRADTQYF.

The chain joins TRBV7-3 to TRBJ2-7, with D perhaps being TRBD1 or TRBD2 (5 bases each). Germline assignment: CDR1 SGHTA and CDR2 FQGTGA. The CDR3 covers 13 residues. Trimming pared 6 bases from V and 6 bases from J, leaving 15 bases between. This CDR3 reads CASSPQSGTEQYF. Written as DNA, the CDR3 is TGTGCCAGCAGTCCACAATCCGGGACCGAGCAGTACTTC.

This chain uses TRBV9 with TRBJ2-1, with 8 bases aligning to TRBD2. Germline loops: CDR1 SGDLS, CDR2 YYNGEE. This CDR3 has 16 amino acids. V shed 0 bases, J shed 7 bases, and the junction held 9 bases outside the gene matches. The CDR3 region has the DNA TGTGCCAGCAGCGTAGCTCTGGCGGGAGGTATGAATGAGCAGTTCTTC. Encoded protein: CASSVALAGGMNEQFF.

The chain recombines TRBV19 with TRBJ1-2; perhaps TRBD1 as D (6 bases). The germline CDR1 and CDR2 sequences are LNHDA and SQIVND (reference sequence). The CDR3 consists of 14 residues. Trimming took off 7 bases at V and 4 bases at J, with 16 bases between the two ends. The CDR3 DNA follows: TGTGCCAGTAAAGAGTGGGGGCAGATCTATGGCTACACCTTC. It encodes CASKEWGQIYGYTF.

This clone was counted between two and nine times. The V call is TRBV3-1 (or the pseudogene TRBV3-2), the J call TRBJ2-5, with TRBD2 identical over 8 bases. The CDR3 has 15 residues. V was pared by 1 base and J by 2 bases, with 3 bases of the junction left unmatched. Germline V lookup: CDR1 LGHDT, CDR2 YNNKEL (reference sequence). This CDR3 is CASSQVTGGQETQYF. The CDR3 DNA sequence: TGTGCCAGCAGCCAAGTCACGGGAGGGCAAGAGACCCAGTACTTC.

The J gene is TRBJ2-5, the V gene TRBV7-9, with TRBD2 matching over 7 bases. The germline V gene encodes CDR1 SEHNR and CDR2 FQNEAQ (reference sequence). This CDR3 has 14 amino acids. V lost 7 bases, J lost 4 bases, and 9 bases stayed unmatched. The DNA for the CDR3 is TGTGCCAGCACCGCCGGGGGGATGGTAGAGACCCAGTACTTC. Translation: CASTAGGMVETQYF.

V gene TRBV9 combines with J gene TRBJ1-1, with D tentatively TRBD1 (6 bases). The CDR3 is 14 amino acids. With 3 bases removed from V and 5 bases from J, the gap between germline ends came to 14 bases. Germline CDR1 SGDLS, CDR2 YYNGEE. CDR3 sequence reads: CASSEKGGLTEAFF. For the CDR3, the DNA is TGTGCCAGCAGCGAGAAAGGGGGGCTTACTGAAGCTTTCTTT.

The rearrangement links TRBV5-4 to TRBJ2-7; 12 bases fit TRBD2. V lost 4 bases, J lost 6 bases, and 8 bases stayed unmatched. The germline CDR1 and CDR2 sequences are SGHNT and YYREEE (reference sequence). The CDR3 consists of 15 residues. CDR3 protein: CASSRLAGGPGEQYF. CDR3 DNA: TGTGCCAGCAGCCGTCTAGCGGGAGGGCCCGGCGAGCAGTACTTC. Looking up the rest from reference TRBV5-4 and TRBJ2-7 gives the full variable domain: ETGVTQSPTHLIKTRGQQVTLRCSSQSGHNTVSWYQQALGQGPQFIFQYYREEENGRGNFPPRFSGLQFPNYSSELNVNALELDDSALYLCASSRLAGGPGEQYFGPGTRLTVT.

This chain links TRBV12-5 with TRBJ2-1; D gene unclear. The V end was cut by 2 bases, the J end by 4 bases, with 12 bases between. The germline gives CDR1 LGHNT, CDR2 FRNRAP. The CDR3 contains 15 residues. The CDR3 DNA follows: TGTGCTAGTGGTTTGTGGGGATCCCGTTACAATGAGCAGTTCTTC. Residues: CASGLWGSRYNEQFF.

This chain connects TRBV18 to TRBJ2-2; 10 bases are a match to TRBD1. The germline V gene encodes CDR1 KGHSH and CDR2 LQKENI. The CDR3 totals 17 residues. J was trimmed by 4 bases and V by 1 base; bases with no gene match: 6. The CDR3 DNA follows: TGTGCCAGCTCACCACGTCCCGGGACAGGGGCCACCGGGGAGCTGTTTTTT. This sequence encodes CASSPRPGTGATGELFF.

This chain links TRBV2 with TRBJ2-7, with 8 nucleotides matching TRBD1. CDR1 is SNHLY and CDR2 is FYNNEI in the germline V gene. The CDR3 has 16 residues. Trimming took 1 base from V and 4 from J; bases not matched to a gene: 9. The CDR3 is CASSEGRRTGRYEQYF. The CDR3 DNA follows: TGTGCCAGCAGTGAAGGTCGGCGGACAGGGAGATACGAGCAGTACTTC.

This clone was picked up one time. This chain joins TRBV14 and TRBJ1-2; D gene uncertain. The germline V and J ends were trimmed by 4 bases and 0 bases, with 6 bases remaining between them. This CDR3 contains 13 residues. CDR1 is SGHDN and CDR2 is FVKESK in the germline V gene. The CDR3 protein is CASSPDTNYGYTF. The DNA of the CDR3 is TGTGCCAGCAGCCCAGACACTAACTATGGCTACACCTTC. The entire variable domain, with the rest obtained from reference TRBV14 and TRBJ1-2, is as follows: EAGVTQFPSHSVIEKGQTVTLRCDPISGHDNLYWYRRVMGKEIKFLLHFVKESKQDESGMPNNRFLAERTGGTYSTLKVQPAELEDSGVYFCASSPDTNYGYTFGSGTRLTVV.

This chain links TRBV6-1 with TRBJ1-2; D remains ambiguous. The CDR3 is 13 amino acids. CDR1 is MNHNS and CDR2 is SASEGT in the germline V gene. V lost 3 bases, J lost 1 base, and 6 bases lay in between. CDR3 region: CASSDTGNYGYTF. In DNA, the CDR3 is TGTGCCAGCAGTGATACGGGTAACTATGGCTACACCTTC.

This chain uses TRBV7-9 with TRBJ1-1, with TRBD1 as a possible D gene (5 bases). V was pared by 1 base and J by 3 bases, with 9 bases between. This CDR3 is 14 amino acids long. Germline CDR1 is SEHNR and CDR2 is FQNEAQ (reference sequence). DNA of the CDR3: TGTGCCAGCAGCTTAGGGACAAGCTACACTGAAGCTTTCTTT. Its protein product is CASSLGTSYTEAFF.

This clone has only one observation. The CDR3 protein is CASSEGPNQPQHF. CDR3 sequence (DNA): TGTGCCAGCAGTGAGGGACCCAATCAGCCCCAGCATTTT. The chain recombines TRBV6-4 with TRBJ1-5, with D perhaps TRBD1 (5 bases). The CDR3 has 13 amino acids. The V end was cut by 3 bases, the J end by 3 bases, with 6 bases between. Germline V gene sequence: CDR1 MRHNA, CDR2 SNTAGT.

This clone was counted only a few times. This rearrangement joins TRBV5-6 to TRBJ2-1; TRBD1 matches 8 bases. This CDR3 spans 13 amino acids. Germline V gene data show CDR1 as SGHDT and CDR2 as YYEEEE. Losses at the gene ends were 0 bases for V and 8 bases for J; bases not matched to a gene: 1. CDR3 nucleotides: TGTGCCAGCAGCTTGGGGACAGGGTATGAGCAGTTCTTC. This translates into CASSLGTGYEQFF.

The CDR3: CASSLVGWEENNEQFF. The CDR3 bases are TGTGCCAGCAGCTTAGTAGGGTGGGAGGAAAACAATGAGCAGTTCTTC. The rearrangement uses TRBV11-2 and TRBJ2-1; possibly TRBD2 for D (6 bases). Germline values: CDR1 SGHAT, CDR2 FQNNGV. The length of the CDR3 is 16 residues. V was shortened by 1 base and J by 5 bases, with 15 bases between the two germline ends.

This sequence joins TRBV10-3 and TRBJ2-7; tentative D call: TRBD1 (5 bases). The germline V gene has CDR1 ENHRY and CDR2 SYGVKD. Trimming removed 6 bases at V and 8 bases at J, with 23 bases between. CDR3 length equals 15 residues. The DNA of the CDR3 is TGTGCCATCAGGGAAGCAGGGTACAGTGGCGCCCAGCAGTACTTC. As protein: CAIREAGYSGAQQYF.

The chain links TRBV27 to TRBJ1-2, with TRBD1 identical over 10 bases. V lost 3 bases and J lost 8; bases outside the gene matches: 6. The length of the CDR3 is 14 residues. CDR1 MNHEY and CDR2 SMNVEV come from the germline V gene (reference sequence). CDR3 protein: CASSLSTGGAGYTF. CDR3 nucleotide sequence: TGTGCCAGCAGTTTGTCGACAGGGGGCGCCGGCTACACCTTC.